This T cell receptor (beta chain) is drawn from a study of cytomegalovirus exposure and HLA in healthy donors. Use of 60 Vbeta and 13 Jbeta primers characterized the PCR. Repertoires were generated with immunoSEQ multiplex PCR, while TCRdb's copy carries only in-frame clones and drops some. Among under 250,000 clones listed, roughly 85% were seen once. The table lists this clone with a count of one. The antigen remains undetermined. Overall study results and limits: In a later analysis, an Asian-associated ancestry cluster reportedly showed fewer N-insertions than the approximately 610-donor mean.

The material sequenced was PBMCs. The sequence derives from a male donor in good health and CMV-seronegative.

This CDR3 reads CASSQGTSYEQYF. The CDR3 DNA sequence: TGCGCCAGCAGCCAAGGGACTAGTTACGAGCAGTACTTC. The V call is TRBV4-3, the J call TRBJ2-7, with 7 bases fitting TRBD2. Germline V CDR1 and CDR2: LGHNA, YSLEER. V shed 1 base, J shed 4 bases, and the junction held 1 base outside the gene matches. CDR3 length: 13 residues.